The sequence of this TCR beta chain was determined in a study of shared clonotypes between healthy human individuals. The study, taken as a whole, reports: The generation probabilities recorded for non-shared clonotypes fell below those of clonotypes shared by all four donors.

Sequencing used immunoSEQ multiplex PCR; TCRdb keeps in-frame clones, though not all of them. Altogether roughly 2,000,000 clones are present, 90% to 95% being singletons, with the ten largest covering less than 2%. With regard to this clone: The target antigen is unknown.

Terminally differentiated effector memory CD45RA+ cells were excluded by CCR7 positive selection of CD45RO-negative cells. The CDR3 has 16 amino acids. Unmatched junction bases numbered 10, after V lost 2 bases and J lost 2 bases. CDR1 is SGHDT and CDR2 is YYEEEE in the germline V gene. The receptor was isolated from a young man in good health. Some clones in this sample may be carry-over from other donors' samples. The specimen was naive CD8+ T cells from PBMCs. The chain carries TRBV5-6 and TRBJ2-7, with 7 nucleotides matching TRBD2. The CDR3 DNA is TGTGCCAGCAGCTTTTGGGTTAGCGGGTATACCTACGAGCAGTACTTC. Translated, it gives CASSFWVSGYTYEQYF.